One TCR beta chain is described in this entry. This table comes from immunoSEQ multiplex PCR, and its TCRdb copy is limited to in-frame clones, with some not included. The sample holds about 150,000 clones, approximately 85% seen once. The entry originates in a study of blood T cell repertoires in COVID-19. CDR3 length: 16 amino acids. The trim removed 7 bases at V and 4 bases at J, leaving 11 bases unmatched. The V gene's germline CDR1 is SGHRS and CDR2 YFSETQ. Material for sequencing was peripheral blood. The TCR sequence derives from a man aged 60-69 years with COVID-19, enrolled during active disease. The chain uses TRBV5-1 and TRBJ1-4; 9 bases line up with TRBD1. CDR3 nucleotides: TGCGCCAGCGGCTATGGTGGGACAGGGATTAATGAAAAACTGTTTTTT. Its translation is CASGYGGTGINEKLFF.